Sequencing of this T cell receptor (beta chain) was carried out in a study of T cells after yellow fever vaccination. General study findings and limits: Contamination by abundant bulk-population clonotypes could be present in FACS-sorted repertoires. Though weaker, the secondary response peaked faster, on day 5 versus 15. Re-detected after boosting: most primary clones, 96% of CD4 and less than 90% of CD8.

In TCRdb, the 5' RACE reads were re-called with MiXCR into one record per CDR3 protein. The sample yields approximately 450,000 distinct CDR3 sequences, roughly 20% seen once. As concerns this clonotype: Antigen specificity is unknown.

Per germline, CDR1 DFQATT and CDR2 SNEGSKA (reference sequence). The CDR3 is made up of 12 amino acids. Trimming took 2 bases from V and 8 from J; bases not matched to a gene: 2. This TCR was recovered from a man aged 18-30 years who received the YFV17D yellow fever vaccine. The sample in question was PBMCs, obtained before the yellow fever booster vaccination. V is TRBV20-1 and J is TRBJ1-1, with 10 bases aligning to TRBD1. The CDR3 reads CSARRDRGEAFF. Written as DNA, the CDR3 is TGCAGTGCTAGACGGGACAGGGGAGAAGCTTTCTTT.